This T cell receptor beta chain was identified during a study of identical twins. Study-wide results and limits: Recombination models fit unrelated individuals' TCR alpha sharing but underestimated twins'. Insertion counts were lower in abundant cord blood beta clonotypes, a trend that memory repertoires did not show.

The sample holds many counts of this clonotype. The antigen is undetermined. Carrying unique molecular identifiers, the cDNA also gained a universal primer site through template switching. TCRdb redid the calling of the 5' RACE reads with MiXCR, one entry per CDR3 protein. The sample has around 670,000 distinct CDR3 sequences; over 5% are singletons. With 3 bases clipped from V and 8 bases from J, the junction kept 13 bases outside the gene matches. The CDR3 contains 15 residues. Germline CDR1 is SGHRS and CDR2 is YFSETQ. This TCR came from a man between 18 and 29 years old in good health. Material for sequencing was naive T cells sorted from blood. This rearrangement joins TRBV5-1 to TRBJ1-1; 7 bases fit TRBD1. CDR3 amino acids: CASSYQSTGRPEAFF. The CDR3 DNA sequence: TGCGCCAGCAGCTACCAATCGACAGGGCGACCCGAAGCTTTCTTT.